This is a list of T cell receptor beta chains from one sample in a study of blood T cell repertoires in COVID-19. TCRdb keeps only in-frame clones here, not all; method: immunoSEQ multiplex PCR. The repertoire holds approximately 56,000 clones, around nine tenths seen once, with 9% in the top ten. Sequenced sample: peripheral blood. These receptors all come from a man older than 75 with active or convalescent COVID-19. The conserved cysteine and the conserved F or W are not part of the CDR3 here. The order of the fields is CDR3 protein, V gene, J gene.

CDR3: ASSFGTGNEKLF
V: TRBV27
J: TRBJ1-4

CDR3: ASSGTGAGGLETQY
V: TRBV5-4
J: TRBJ2-5

CDR3: ASSLGGTGGTGELF
V: TRBV5-4
J: TRBJ2-2

CDR3: ASSPAGSYVGTDTQY
V: TRBV28
J: TRBJ2-3

CDR3: ASSRTGDTEAF
V: TRBV7-2
J: TRBJ1-1

CDR3: ASSPSGSAYEQY
V: TRBV18
J: TRBJ2-7

CDR3: ASSSRLAGAGELF
V: TRBV11-2
J: TRBJ2-2

CDR3: ASSRGSLRGAQAQY
V: TRBV9
J: TRBJ2-3

CDR3: ASSLYKFTEAF
V: TRBV27
J: TRBJ1-1

CDR3: ASSLLFNRGSAGYT
V: TRBV5-1
J: TRBJ1-2

CDR3: ASSRLGANVLT
V: TRBV3-1/TRBV3-2
J: TRBJ2-6

CDR3: ASSLRQEFTDTQY
V: TRBV11-2
J: TRBJ2-3

CDR3: ASSPDRAGYT
V: TRBV7-8
J: TRBJ1-2

CDR3: ASSYSWDRGYNEQF
V: TRBV6-5
J: TRBJ2-1

CDR3: ASSVTSGSPNTGELF
V: TRBV9
J: TRBJ2-2

CDR3: ASSWTENTEAF
V: TRBV12-3/TRBV12-4
J: TRBJ1-1

CDR3: ASRQTGPNSPLH
V: TRBV28
J: TRBJ1-6

CDR3: AWSSTGSNGYT
V: TRBV30
J: TRBJ1-2

CDR3: ASTRMGRAGSGANVLT
V: TRBV28
J: TRBJ2-6

CDR3: ASSMVGARLSTDTQY
V: TRBV19
J: TRBJ2-3

CDR3: ASNLRGIGYT
V: TRBV23-1
J: TRBJ1-2

CDR3: ASGNGGASAYNEQF
V: TRBV28
J: TRBJ2-1

CDR3: ASSPDRGRNTIY
V: TRBV7-3
J: TRBJ1-3

CDR3: ANPDSYSNQPQH
V: TRBV23-1
J: TRBJ1-5

CDR3: ASSLPGMSGYT
V: TRBV12-3/TRBV12-4
J: TRBJ1-2

CDR3: ASSAEGVREKLF
V: TRBV10-2
J: TRBJ1-4

CDR3: ASSVGGTGGYGYT
V: TRBV9
J: TRBJ1-2

CDR3: AISESIPAGGQLSEAF
V: TRBV10-3
J: TRBJ1-1

CDR3: ASSIGGGKGYGYT
V: TRBV19
J: TRBJ1-2

CDR3: ASSIDWNQGLLFGYT
V: TRBV19
J: TRBJ1-2

CDR3: ASSALTSGGGNEQF
V: TRBV19
J: TRBJ2-1

CDR3: ASSFSGRTSYEQY
V: TRBV27
J: TRBJ2-7

CDR3: ASSPTTSGVNTGELF
V: TRBV18
J: TRBJ2-2

CDR3: ASRRDSKYQETQY
V: TRBV11-2
J: TRBJ2-5

CDR3: ASSLAGQGQETQY
V: TRBV5-6
J: TRBJ2-5

CDR3: ASSLGGVQETQY
V: TRBV5-1
J: TRBJ2-5

CDR3: SVVGSSGGPDTQY
V: TRBV29-1
J: TRBJ2-3

CDR3: ASSSSGGASYEQY
V: TRBV7-2
J: TRBJ2-7

CDR3: ASRVEGALH
V: TRBV19
J: TRBJ2-7

CDR3: ASSPPRQGSYGYT
V: TRBV5-4
J: TRBJ1-2

CDR3: ASSLASRVFEKLF
V: TRBV7-4
J: TRBJ1-4

CDR3: ASIYRDRGFGYT
V: TRBV28
J: TRBJ1-2

CDR3: ASSMDRGRDEQF
V: TRBV19
J: TRBJ2-1

CDR3: ASSPQMGQSTGELF
V: TRBV18
J: TRBJ2-2

CDR3: ASSLGTGSYEQY
V: TRBV7-9
J: TRBJ2-7

CDR3: ASSSPGGVNEQF
V: TRBV7-2
J: TRBJ2-1

CDR3: AGQGHGYT
V: TRBV30
J: TRBJ1-2

CDR3: ASSQTGDTGELF
V: TRBV2
J: TRBJ2-2